The clone carrying this T cell receptor beta chain was recorded at least ten times. The V end lost 3 bases, the J end lost 4 bases, and 6 bases lay between the germline ends. Germline V lookup: CDR1 SEHNR, CDR2 FQNEAQ (reference sequence). The CDR3 length is 12 residues. The TCRbeta library was prepared with unique molecular identifiers. Each CDR3 protein is one row after TCRdb ran MiXCR on the PCR reads. The repertoire holds hundreds of thousands of distinct CDR3 sequences, with 18% as singletons. The entry originates in a study of T-cell reconstitution after alpha-beta-depleted transplantation in children.

Sequenced here: PBMCs from the stem cell graft donor, sampled from the stem cell graft. The gene calls are TRBV7-9 and TRBJ2-5; D gene ambiguous. This receptor was obtained from a human donor who donated a stem cell graft to a child with acute lymphoblastic leukemia. The CDR3 sequence is CASSFPRETQYF. The CDR3 DNA follows: TGTGCCAGCAGCTTCCCCCGAGAGACCCAGTACTTC.